The 17 T cell receptor beta chains presented below share a single source sample, sequenced in a study of blood T cell repertoires in COVID-19 (dated by TCRdb to about 2020). Receptors were amplified or captured by the immunoSEQ multiplex PCR assay. TCRdb obtained this table from immuneACCESS and retained in-frame rearrangements with V and J assigned. These tables miss some clones; where compared with another copy, unresolved V genes account for less than half of the shortfall, and the remainder is unexplained. For this sample the table gives 150,000 or so clones, of which roughly 90% were detected only once. The ten largest make up approximately 4.8% of the sample. The material sequenced was peripheral blood. These receptors came from a man aged 25-40 years with COVID-19, enrolled during active disease.

This sequence joins TRBV5-1 and TRBJ1-2; tentative D call: TRBD1 (5 bases). CDR3 length equals 14 residues. V dropped 1 base and J dropped 6 bases, with 13 bases sitting between them. From germline, CDR1 is SGHRS and CDR2 YFSETQ. The CDR3 sequence: CASSLSTQGDGYTF. As DNA, the CDR3 is TGCGCCAGCAGCTTGAGCACGCAGGGTGATGGCTACACCTTC.

The chain employs TRBV7-2 and TRBJ1-1, with TRBD1 matching 9 bases. With V trimmed by 2 bases and J by 0 bases, 4 bases remained unmatched. Germline V lookup: CDR1 SGHTA, CDR2 FQGNSA. The CDR3 has 16 amino acids. Written as DNA, the CDR3 is TGTGCCAGCAGCTTATCCCGGGACAGGGTGAACACTGAAGCTTTCTTT. Residues: CASSLSRDRVNTEAFF.

V gene TRBV6-2 or TRBV6-3 combines with J gene TRBJ2-1; the match to TRBD1 covers 10 bases. V was clipped by 4 bases and J by 3 bases; unmatched bases: 3. This CDR3 region has 15 residues. The germline gives CDR1 MNHEY, CDR2 SVGEGT. DNA of the CDR3: TGTGCCAGCAGTTCCGGACAGGGGGGCTACAATGAGCAGTTCTTC. Translating it yields CASSSGQGGYNEQFF.

Only one count was recorded for this clone. This chain joins TRBV6-5 and TRBJ2-1, with D maybe TRBD2 (5 bases). In germline, CDR1 is MNHEY, CDR2 SVGAGI. The CDR3 has 15 residues. The V end lost 2 bases, the J end lost 8 bases, and 16 bases lay between the germline ends. CDR3 bases: TGTGCCAGCAGTTACCGGAACCCCTTCGGGGATGAGCAGTTCTTC. Amino acid sequence: CASSYRNPFGDEQFF.

This rearrangement joins TRBV3-1 (or the pseudogene TRBV3-2) to TRBJ2-3; 12 positions agree with TRBD2. The CDR3 is 17 residues long. CDR1 LGHDT and CDR2 YNNKEL come from the germline V gene (reference sequence). J lost 3 bases, V lost 4 bases, and 8 bases had no gene match. CDR3 amino acids: CASSRETSGRPTDTQYF. The CDR3 nucleotides are TGTGCCAGCAGCCGAGAGACTAGCGGGAGACCAACAGATACGCAGTATTTT.

J is TRBJ2-7 and V is TRBV19; TRBD1 agrees at 10 bases. Trimming removed 6 bases from V and 4 bases from J; junction bases left unmatched: 6. The CDR3 is made up of 14 amino acids. Looked up from germline, CDR1 is LNHDA and CDR2 is SQIVND (reference sequence). The CDR3 reads CASRNRQGAYEQYF. Here the CDR3 DNA reads TGTGCCAGTAGAAATCGACAGGGGGCATACGAGCAGTACTTC.

The rearrangement joins TRBV15 to TRBJ1-1, with a possible D match to TRBD1 (5 bases). Germline CDR1 and CDR2: LNHNV and YYDKDF (reference sequence). The CDR3 is 15 residues long. V was trimmed by 5 bases and J by 1 base, leaving 14 bases between them. The CDR3 sequence: CATSGLTARNTEAFF. The CDR3 DNA reads as TGTGCCACCAGCGGGTTGACAGCTAGGAACACTGAAGCTTTCTTT.

The J gene is TRBJ1-2, the V gene TRBV28, with 9 bases aligning to TRBD1. V gave up 4 bases and J gave up 5 bases; unmatched junction bases: 2. This CDR3 has 13 amino acids. Per the germline V gene, CDR1 is MDHEN and CDR2 is SYDVKM. The CDR3 DNA reads TGTGCCAGCAGTTATGACAGGGGGTATGGCTACACCTTC. Encoded protein: CASSYDRGYGYTF.

The chain links TRBV4-3 to TRBJ1-2, with D possibly TRBD1 on 5 matching bases. V lost 0 bases to trimming and J lost 8 bases, with 22 bases between them. CDR3 length equals 17 residues. Germline V gene lookup returns CDR1 LGHNA and CDR2 YSLEER. CDR3 sequence: CASSQDRGQGGTGGYTF. In nucleotides, the CDR3 is TGCGCCAGCAGCCAAGACCGAGGGCAGGGAGGGACGGGAGGCTACACCTTC.

The chain uses TRBV7-3 and TRBJ2-1; 16 bases fit TRBD2. The germline V gene has CDR1 SGHTA and CDR2 FQGTGA. This CDR3 comprises 19 residues. The V segment lost 4 bases and the J segment 7 bases; nucleotides outside the gene matches: 13. The CDR3 protein is CASSSGGLAGGRMGNEQFF. CDR3 sequence (DNA): TGTGCCAGCAGCTCAGGGGGACTAGCGGGAGGGCGAATGGGGAATGAGCAGTTCTTC.

The chain recombines TRBV25-1 with TRBJ1-6; the D is unclear. Germline CDR1 reads MGHDK; CDR2 reads SYGVNS. The CDR3 totals 15 residues. The germline V and J ends were trimmed by 6 bases and 7 bases, with 16 bases remaining between them. The CDR3 is CASRDARGRNSPLHF. Here the CDR3 DNA reads TGTGCCAGCAGGGACGCGCGGGGTAGGAATTCACCCCTCCACTTT.

This sequence joins TRBV3-1 (or the pseudogene TRBV3-2) and TRBJ1-2; TRBD1 is a possible D gene (5 bases). CDR1 is LGHDT and CDR2 is YNNKEL in the germline V gene (reference sequence). The CDR3 sequence is 12 residues long. Trimming removed 4 bases from V and 8 bases from J, with 11 bases in between. CDR3 sequence reads: CASSRGRNGYTF. CDR3 coding DNA: TGTGCCAGCAGCCGGGGCAGGAACGGCTACACCTTC.

This chain links TRBV2 with TRBJ1-1; 7 nucleotides align to TRBD1. V lost 6 bases, J lost 7 bases, and 11 bases stayed unmatched. The germline V gene has CDR1 SNHLY and CDR2 FYNNEI. The CDR3 has 14 amino acids. The CDR3 sequence is CASRIPGQSIEAFF. CDR3 DNA sequence: TGTGCCAGCAGGATACCGGGACAGTCGATTGAAGCTTTCTTT.

The CDR3 nucleotides read TGTGCCACCAGTGATCACGCCCGGGGCTCCTACGAGCAGTACTTC. Translated: CATSDHARGSYEQYF. V is TRBV24-1 and J is TRBJ2-7, with D perhaps TRBD2 (5 bases). The germline V gene has CDR1 KGHDR and CDR2 SFDVKD. There are 15 residues in the CDR3. Trimming left V 3 bases short and J 0 bases short, with 11 bases between.

The chain is built from TRBV11-3 and TRBJ2-7, with TRBD1 matching 7 bases. The germline V gene has CDR1 SGHNT and CDR2 YENEEA. This CDR3 has 14 amino acids. Losses at the gene ends were 4 bases for V and 2 bases for J; bases not matched to a gene: 5. CDR3 bases: TGTGCCAGCAGCTCCCGACAGGGAACCTACGAGCAGTACTTC. This codes for CASSSRQGTYEQYF.

The chain uses TRBV19 and TRBJ2-1; TRBD1 matches 9 bases. V trimming: 8 bases; J trimming: 2 bases; junction bases outside the gene matches: 4. Germline CDR1 LNHDA, CDR2 SQIVND (reference sequence). The CDR3 is 14 residues long. The CDR3 DNA is TGTGCCAGTCGGGGACAGGGTACCTACAATGAGCAGTTCTTC. Protein product: CASRGQGTYNEQFF. The full variable domain, completed using reference TRBV19 and TRBJ2-1, is DGGITQSPKYLFRKEGQNVTLSCEQNLNHDAMYWYRQDPGQGLRLIYYSQIVNDFQKGDIAEGYSVSREKKESFPLTVTSAQKNPTAFYLCASRGQGTYNEQFFGPGTRLTVL.

The J gene is TRBJ2-7, the V gene TRBV27; 10 bases are shared with TRBD1. The V segment lost 2 bases and the J segment 4 bases; nucleotides outside the gene matches: 5. The CDR3 is 15 amino acids. Germline V gene lookup returns CDR1 MNHEY and CDR2 SMNVEV (reference sequence). CDR3 in amino acids: CASSLKRGQGYEQYF. The CDR3 DNA reads as TGTGCCAGCAGTTTAAAAAGGGGACAGGGGTACGAGCAGTACTTC.